These T cell receptor beta chains were read from a single sample in a study of T cell responses to AZD1222 COVID-19 vaccine. Produced via immunoSEQ multiplex PCR; TCRdb's table is partial and in-frame only. In the table there are 100,000 to 150,000 clones, 70% to 85% of which are singletons. The sequenced sample was peripheral blood, obtained 28 days after the second AZD1222 dose. These receptors originate from an adult who received the AZD1222 COVID-19 vaccine. CDR3s include the opening cysteine and the closing phenylalanine or tryptophan. The order of the fields is CDR3 DNA, CDR3 protein, clone size, V gene, D gene, J gene. The D gene is left open where the match is weak. Size is stated for part of the rows, as once, few or many counts, or as a class when the clone is expanded.

TGCGCCAGCAGCCAATCCGGGACAGGCTGGACTGAAGCTTTCTTT CASSQSGTGWTEAFF . TRBV4-3 TRBD1 TRBJ1-1
TGTGCCAGCAGCCAGGGGACAGGGGGCTTGTACGAGCAGTACTTC CASSQGTGGLYEQYF . TRBV7-2 TRBD1 TRBJ2-7
TGTGCCAGCAGCCAAGATCGTGGTAATCAGCCCCAGCATTTT CASSQDRGNQPQHF . TRBV3-1/TRBV3-2 . TRBJ1-5
TGTGCAAGTCGCGGTCCGGAGATGCGGGAGAGCACAGATACGCAGTATTTT CASRGPEMRESTDTQYF . TRBV12-2 . TRBJ2-3
TGCGCCAGCAATCTCTTTATTGGGGAGCGCAATGAGCAGTTCTTC CASNLFIGERNEQFF . TRBV5-1 . TRBJ2-1
TGTGCCAGCTCACCGTCCAGGGGTCAAGAGACCCAGTACTTC CASSPSRGQETQYF . TRBV18 . TRBJ2-5
TGTGCCAGCACTCGGGGGACCTCCTACGAGCAGTACTTC CASTRGTSYEQYF few TRBV25-1 . TRBJ2-7
TGTGCCAGCAGTTACGGCGGATACACTGAAGCTTTCTTT CASSYGGYTEAFF . TRBV6-2/TRBV6-3 . TRBJ1-1
TGTGCCTGGAGCCCCGAAACAGGGTCGAATCAGCCCCAGCATTTT CAWSPETGSNQPQHF few TRBV30 . TRBJ1-5
TGTGCCAGCAGCCAAGATCCCGCGGGGGTCATCTTTTTT CASSQDPAGVIFF . TRBV3-1/TRBV3-2 . TRBJ1-4
TGTGCCAGCAGCTTGGCCGGGAGAAGGGAGTTCGGACAGCCCCAGCATTTT CASSLAGRREFGQPQHF . TRBV5-6 . TRBJ1-5
TGCAGCGTTGTGTTTGGACAACTACGGGGAGCCTACAATGAGCAGTTCTTC CSVVFGQLRGAYNEQFF . TRBV29-1 . TRBJ2-1
TGTGCCACCAGCAGAGCATTAGGCGAAAAACTGTTTTTT CATSRALGEKLFF . TRBV15 . TRBJ1-4
TGTGCCAGCAGACACTCGGGGGCCCACTATGGCTACACCTTC CASRHSGAHYGYTF . TRBV3-1/TRBV3-2 . TRBJ1-2
TGTGCCAGCAGTTTTAACAGGGGCACTGAAGCTTTCTTT CASSFNRGTEAFF . TRBV12-3/TRBV12-4 TRBD1 TRBJ1-1
TGTGCCAGCACAACAGGGGTCTCCGGTAAATTTGAAGCTTTCTTT CASTTGVSGKFEAFF . TRBV18 TRBD1 TRBJ1-1
TGCAGCGTTGAAGGTTTAGGACAGGGGGCCGATGAGCAGTTCTTC CSVEGLGQGADEQFF . TRBV29-1 TRBD1 TRBJ2-1